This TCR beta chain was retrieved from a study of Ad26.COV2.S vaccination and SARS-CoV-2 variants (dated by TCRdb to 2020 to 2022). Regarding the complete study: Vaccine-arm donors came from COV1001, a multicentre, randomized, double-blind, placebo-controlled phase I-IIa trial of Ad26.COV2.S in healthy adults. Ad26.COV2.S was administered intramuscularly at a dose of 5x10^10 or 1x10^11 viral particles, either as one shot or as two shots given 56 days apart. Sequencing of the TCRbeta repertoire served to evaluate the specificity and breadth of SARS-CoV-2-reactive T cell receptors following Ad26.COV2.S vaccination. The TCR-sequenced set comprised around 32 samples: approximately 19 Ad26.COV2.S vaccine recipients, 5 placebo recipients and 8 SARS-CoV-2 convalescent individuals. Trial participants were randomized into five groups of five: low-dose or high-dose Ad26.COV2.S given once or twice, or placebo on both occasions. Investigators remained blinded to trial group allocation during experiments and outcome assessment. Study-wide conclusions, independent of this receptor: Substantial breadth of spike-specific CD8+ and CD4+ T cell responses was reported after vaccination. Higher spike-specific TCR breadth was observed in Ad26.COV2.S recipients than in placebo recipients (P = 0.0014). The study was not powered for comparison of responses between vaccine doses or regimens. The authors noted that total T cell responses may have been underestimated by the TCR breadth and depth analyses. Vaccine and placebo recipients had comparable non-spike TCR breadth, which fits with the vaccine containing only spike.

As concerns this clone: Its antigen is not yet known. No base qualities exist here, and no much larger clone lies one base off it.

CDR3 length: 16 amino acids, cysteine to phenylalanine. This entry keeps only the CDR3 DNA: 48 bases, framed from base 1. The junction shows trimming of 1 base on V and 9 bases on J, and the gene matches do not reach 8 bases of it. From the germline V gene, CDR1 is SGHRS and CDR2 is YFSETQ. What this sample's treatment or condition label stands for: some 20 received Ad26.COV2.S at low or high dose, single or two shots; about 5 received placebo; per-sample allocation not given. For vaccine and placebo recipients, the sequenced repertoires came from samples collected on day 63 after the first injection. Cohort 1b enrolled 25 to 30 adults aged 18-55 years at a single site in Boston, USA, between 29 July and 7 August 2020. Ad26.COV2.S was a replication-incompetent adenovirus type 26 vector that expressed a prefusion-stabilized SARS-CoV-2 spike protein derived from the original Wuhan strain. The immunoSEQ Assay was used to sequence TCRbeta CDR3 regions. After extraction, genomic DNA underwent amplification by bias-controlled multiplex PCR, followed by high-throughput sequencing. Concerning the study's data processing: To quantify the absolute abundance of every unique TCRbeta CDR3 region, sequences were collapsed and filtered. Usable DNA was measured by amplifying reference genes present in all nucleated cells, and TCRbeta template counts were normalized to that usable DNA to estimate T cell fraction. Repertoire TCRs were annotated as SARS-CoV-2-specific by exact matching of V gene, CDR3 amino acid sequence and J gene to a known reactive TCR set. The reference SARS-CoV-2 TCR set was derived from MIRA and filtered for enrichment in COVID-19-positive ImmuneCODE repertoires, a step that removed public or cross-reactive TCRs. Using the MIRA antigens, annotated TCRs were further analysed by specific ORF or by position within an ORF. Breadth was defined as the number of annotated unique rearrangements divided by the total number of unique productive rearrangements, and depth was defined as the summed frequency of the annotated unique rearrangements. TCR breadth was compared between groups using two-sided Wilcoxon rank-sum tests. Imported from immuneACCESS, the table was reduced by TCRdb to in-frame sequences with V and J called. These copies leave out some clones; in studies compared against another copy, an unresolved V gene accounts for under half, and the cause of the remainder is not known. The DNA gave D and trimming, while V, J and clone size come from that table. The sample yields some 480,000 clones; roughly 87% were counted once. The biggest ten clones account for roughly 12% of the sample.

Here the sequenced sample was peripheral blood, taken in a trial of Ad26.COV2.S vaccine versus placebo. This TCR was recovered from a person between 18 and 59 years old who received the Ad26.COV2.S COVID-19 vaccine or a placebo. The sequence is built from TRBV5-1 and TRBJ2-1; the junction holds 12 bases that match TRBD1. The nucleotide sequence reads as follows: TGCGCCAGCAGCTTGCAAGGGACAGGGGGCAACGGTGAGCAGTTCTTC. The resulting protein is CASSLQGTGGNGEQFF.